These 5 T cell receptor beta chains were sequenced from one sample in a study of vaccination effects on CD4 cells after COVID-19. Their antigens are not known. Ahead of sequencing, the ViraFEST assay grew antigen-specific CD4+ T cells using viral peptide pools. When around 10 days of culture had elapsed, CD4+ T cells were isolated. Previously uninfected by SARS-CoV-2, the vaccine recipients also showed negative nucleocapsid antibodies. Using immunoSEQ multiplex PCR, the repertoire was profiled, and TCRdb retains in-frame clones only, with some absent. The table has about 43,000 clones, around 78% seen once. This specimen consisted of CD4+ T cells from PBMCs cultured with SARS-CoV-2 spike peptides, obtained before COVID-19 vaccination. These receptors were taken from a human donor who received a COVID-19 vaccine.

This chain links TRBV29-1 with TRBJ2-5, with 14 bases lining up with TRBD2. V lost 2 bases and J lost 4; bases outside the gene matches: 3. The CDR3 is made up of 15 amino acids. CDR1 is SQVTM and CDR2 is ANQGSEA in the germline V gene. The CDR3 protein is CSVERTSGGIETQYF. The CDR3 region has the DNA TGCAGCGTTGAAAGGACTAGCGGGGGGATAGAGACCCAGTACTTC. The complete variable domain, with remaining parts taken from reference TRBV29-1 and TRBJ2-5, reads SAVISQKPSRDICQRGTSLTIQCQVDSQVTMMFWYRQQPGQSLTLIATANQGSEATYESGFVIDKFPISRPNLTFSTLTVSNMSPEDSSIYLCSVERTSGGIETQYFGPGTRLLVL.

This clone was counted a few times. The V call is TRBV3-1 (or the pseudogene TRBV3-2), the J call TRBJ1-2; no clear D gene. The ends were cut back, 0 bases at V and 8 bases at J, with 7 bases in the middle. Per the germline V gene, CDR1 is LGHDT and CDR2 is YNNKEL (reference sequence). This CDR3 region has 12 residues. In DNA form, the CDR3 reads TGTGCCAGCAGCCAAGAGGGAAGAGGCTACACCTTC. It is translated as CASSQEGRGYTF.

The chain has TRBV3-1 (or the pseudogene TRBV3-2) and TRBJ2-1; 11 nucleotides align to TRBD1. Per germline, CDR1 LGHDT and CDR2 YNNKEL (reference sequence). The V gene end was trimmed by 1 base and the J gene end by 9 bases; junction bases not matched to a gene: 2. This CDR3 comprises 14 residues. The CDR3: CASSQGTGGSEQFF. The DNA of the CDR3 is TGTGCCAGCAGCCAAGGGACAGGGGGCTCTGAGCAGTTCTTC.

This clone was seen just once. The CDR3 DNA reads as TGTGCCAGCAGTTTATCTAGGAATCAGCCCCAGCATTTT. Translated: CASSLSRNQPQHF. The chain couples TRBV12-3 or TRBV12-4 to TRBJ1-5; no clear D. The CDR3 runs to 13 residues. Trimming stripped 2 bases from V and 4 bases from J, with 6 bases between.

This clone came up a few times. The rearrangement uses TRBV18 and TRBJ1-1; D gene ambiguous. Trimming cost V 0 bases and J 0 bases, with 11 bases left between them. CDR3 length equals 16 residues. Germline CDR1 KGHSH, CDR2 LQKENI. The CDR3 sequence is CASSPPAGLMNTEAFF. CDR3 sequence (DNA): TGTGCCAGCTCACCACCGGCCGGGCTCATGAACACTGAAGCTTTCTTT.